A selection of T cell receptor beta chains follows, all from one sample in a study of blood T cell repertoires in COVID-19. The table came from immunoSEQ multiplex PCR; TCRdb's copy has only in-frame clones and leaves some out. The sample records about 140,000 clones, about 85% being singletons. The material sequenced was peripheral blood. These receptors were obtained from a human donor with COVID-19, enrolled during active disease. The donor label of this sample is uncertain. Both conserved end residues are part of each CDR3. D genes are given only for firm matches. A clone size is listed for some rows: how often the clone was seen (once, few, many), or a class if it is expanded.

CDR3 DNA | CDR3 protein | CDR3 length | J gene | D gene | V gene | clone size
TGTGCCAGCAGCGTAGGTACGGACTACACTGAAGCTTTCTTT | CASSVGTDYTEAFF | 14 | TRBJ1-1 | - | TRBV9 | -
TGCGCCAGCAGCTTGGCCGGGGAATATGGCTACACCTTC | CASSLAGEYGYTF | 13 | TRBJ1-2 | - | TRBV5-1 | -
TGCAGCGCCCAGGGGGACTTTTACGAGCAGTACTTC | CSAQGDFYEQYF | 12 | TRBJ2-7 | - | TRBV29-1 | once
TGTGCCAGTTCCCTCAGGCAGGCCGCTCCAGTCTACGAGCAGTACTTC | CASSLRQAAPVYEQYF | 16 | TRBJ2-7 | - | TRBV19 | -
TGTGCCACCGAGACTGCGAGCACCTATGGCTACACCTTC | CATETASTYGYTF | 13 | TRBJ1-2 | - | TRBV5-6 | once
TGTGCCAGCAGTCCGGGACAGGGGGTATATTCTGGAAACACCATATATTTT | CASSPGQGVYSGNTIYF | 17 | TRBJ1-3 | TRBD1 | TRBV28 | -
TGTGCCAGTAGCTTGGGACAGGGGAGGACTGAAGCTTTCTTT | CASSLGQGRTEAFF | 14 | TRBJ1-1 | TRBD1 | TRBV19 | -
TGTGCCAGCAGTTTATCGAAGTTAGGGAGCTCTGGGGCCAACGTCCTGACTTTC | CASSLSKLGSSGANVLTF | 18 | TRBJ2-6 | - | TRBV27 | -
TGTGCCAGCTCCCTAGCGGGAGTTCGGACCGGGGAGCTGTTTTTT | CASSLAGVRTGELFF | 15 | TRBJ2-2 | TRBD2 | TRBV11-3 | -
TGTGCCAGCAGCTACACCACCGGGACAGGGGGACGCCAGCCCCAGCATTTT | CASSYTTGTGGRQPQHF | 17 | TRBJ1-5 | TRBD1 | TRBV7-9 | -
TGTGCCAGCATTTTCGGACAGGGAGATTCACCCCTCCACTTT | CASIFGQGDSPLHF | 14 | TRBJ1-6 | TRBD1 | TRBV6-5 | -
TGTGCCAGCAGCCTCTTCCAGGGGGCCGATAATTCACCCCTCCACTTT | CASSLFQGADNSPLHF | 16 | TRBJ1-6 | TRBD1 | TRBV3-1/TRBV3-2 | few
TGCAGTGCAGTAGGGGAAGAGACCCAGTACTTC | CSAVGEETQYF | 11 | TRBJ2-5 | - | TRBV20-1 | once
TGTGCCACCAGTGATCCGCAGGGGCCCGAAGAGACCCAGTACTTC | CATSDPQGPEETQYF | 15 | TRBJ2-5 | - | TRBV24-1 | -
TGTGCCAGCAGACAGGGGGCGGACACTGAAGCTTTCTTT | CASRQGADTEAFF | 13 | TRBJ1-1 | TRBD1 | TRBV19 | -
TGTGCCAGCAGCAAAATGTTCAGGACTCCGAAAAACATTCAGTACTTC | CASSKMFRTPKNIQYF | 16 | TRBJ2-4 | - | TRBV21-1 | once
TGTGCCAGCAGCCTCGGACAGGGTGACGAAAAACTGTTTTTT | CASSLGQGDEKLFF | 14 | TRBJ1-4 | TRBD1 | TRBV5-4 | -
TGTGCCAGCAGTGTCCGGGACAGGGTTCGCTTGGGTTCCTACGAGCAGTACTTC | CASSVRDRVRLGSYEQYF | 18 | TRBJ2-7 | TRBD1 | TRBV6-1 | -
TGCGCCAGCAGCTCGAGTCAAGAGACCCAGTACTTC | CASSSSQETQYF | 12 | TRBJ2-5 | - | TRBV5-1 | -
TGTGCCAGCAGACCGTCGGGGACAGGGTCTTATAGGAACACTGAAGCTTTCTTT | CASRPSGTGSYRNTEAFF | 18 | TRBJ1-1 | TRBD1 | TRBV3-1/TRBV3-2 | -
TGTGCTAGTAGCCCCAGAGGGGGAGCTAATTCACCCCTCCACTTT | CASSPRGGANSPLHF | 15 | TRBJ1-6 | - | TRBV12-5 | -
TGCGCCAGCAGCCCCGGACTGGACTCTGGAAACACCATATATTTT | CASSPGLDSGNTIYF | 15 | TRBJ1-3 | - | TRBV5-1 | -
TGTGCCAGCTCACCTAAATCCGGCGACTTTACCACTGAAGCTTTCTTT | CASSPKSGDFTTEAFF | 16 | TRBJ1-1 | - | TRBV18 | -
TGTGCCAGCAGTTATAATCCAGGACAGGGGGCCATTCAGTACTTC | CASSYNPGQGAIQYF | 15 | TRBJ2-4 | TRBD1 | TRBV6-5 | -
TGTGCCAGCAGCGTAGTTCAGGCTAGCGCCGGGGAGCTGTTTTTT | CASSVVQASAGELFF | 15 | TRBJ2-2 | - | TRBV9 | -
TGTGCCAGCAGTTACGACACCTCTGGGGCCAACGTCCTGACTTTC | CASSYDTSGANVLTF | 15 | TRBJ2-6 | - | TRBV6-5 | once
TGTGCCAGTAGTTTTCGGGACAGCCAAATGAACACTGAAGCTTTCTTT | CASSFRDSQMNTEAFF | 16 | TRBJ1-1 | TRBD1 | TRBV19 | -
TGCGCCAGCAGTCTATCTATGAACACTGAAGCTTTCTTT | CASSLSMNTEAFF | 13 | TRBJ1-1 | - | TRBV10-1 | -
TGTGCCAGCAGCCCGACTAGCGGGCCTCGGTACTTC | CASSPTSGPRYF | 12 | TRBJ2-5 | TRBD2 | TRBV2 | -
TGTGCCAGCAGCGTAGGAGGTGGTTATGGCTACACCTTC | CASSVGGGYGYTF | 13 | TRBJ1-2 | - | TRBV9 | once
TGCGCCAGCAGCCCGACAGGGGACCATCAGCCCCAGCATTTT | CASSPTGDHQPQHF | 14 | TRBJ1-5 | TRBD1 | TRBV5-1 | -
TGTGCCACCCGAGGGGGGGACCAGCCCCAGCATTTT | CATRGGDQPQHF | 12 | TRBJ1-5 | - | TRBV10-3 | once
TGTGCCAGCAGCCTCCGAGACAGGAGGAGGTCTGAAGCTTTCTTT | CASSLRDRRRSEAFF | 15 | TRBJ1-1 | - | TRBV13 | -